A single sample is the source of the 22 T cell receptor beta chains below, sequenced in a study of identical twins. TCRdb re-called the 5' RACE reads through MiXCR, storing one row per CDR3 protein. The sample records about 530,000 distinct CDR3 sequences, roughly 15% being singletons. The same sample was also used in a study of yellow fever vaccine responses in identical twins.

The sample comprised CD4+ T cells sorted from blood. These TCRs come from a young woman in good health.

In this sample, this clonotype turned up once. The chain carries TRBV25-1 and TRBJ2-7; D possibly uses TRBD1 or TRBD2 (5 bases each). V lost 4 bases, J lost 5 bases, and 21 bases lay in between. The CDR3 runs to 16 residues. From germline, CDR1 is MGHDK and CDR2 SYGVNS. CDR3 sequence: CASSGAFRGRGHEQYF. The CDR3 nucleotides read TGTGCCAGCAGTGGAGCCTTCCGGGGCCGTGGACACGAGCAGTACTTC.

V usage is TRBV18 and J usage is TRBJ1-1, with 9 bases lining up with TRBD1. Germline V gene sequence: CDR1 KGHSH, CDR2 LQKENI. After removal of 4 bases from V and 1 base from J, the junction contained 4 bases not matched to a gene. The CDR3 consists of 15 residues. CDR3: CASSRGTGTNTEAFF. The CDR3 bases are TGTGCCAGCTCACGGGGGACAGGGACGAACACTGAAGCTTTCTTT.

This clonotype was seen only a few times. The chain carries TRBV12-3 or TRBV12-4 and TRBJ2-3; D possibly corresponds to TRBD2 (5 bases). Trimming shortened V by 5 bases and J by 3 bases, and 12 bases separated the two germline ends. The CDR3 covers 14 residues. DNA for the CDR3: TGTGCCAGCAGTAAACTCCGGGGAACAGATACGCAGTATTTT. This gives the protein CASSKLRGTDTQYF.

The chain carries TRBV6-2 or TRBV6-3 and TRBJ2-3; TRBD2 aligns across 8 bases. CDR1 and CDR2 from the germline V gene are MNHEY and SVGEGT. Losses at the gene ends were 11 bases for V and 0 bases for J; bases not matched to a gene: 7. The CDR3 spans 14 residues. The CDR3 coding sequence is TGTGCCGGAGCGGGAGCCAGGAGCACAGATACGCAGTATTTT. It encodes CAGAGARSTDTQYF.

The CDR3, as DNA: TGTGCCAGCTCACCACGTCCGAAGTACAATGAGCAGTTCTTC. Translated: CASSPRPKYNEQFF. V usage is TRBV18 and J usage is TRBJ2-1; D gene unclear. The CDR3 runs to 14 residues. The V end lost 1 base, the J end lost 4 bases, and 8 bases lay between the germline ends. Germline V gene data show CDR1 as KGHSH and CDR2 as LQKENI.

The J gene is TRBJ1-2, the V gene TRBV7-8, with a possible D match to TRBD1 (6 bases). V was clipped by 3 bases and J by 2 bases, with 10 bases between them. Germline CDR1 and CDR2: SGHVS and FQNEAQ. The CDR3 spans 14 residues. This CDR3 is CASSFGQQNYGYTF. The CDR3 DNA reads as TGTGCCAGCAGCTTCGGACAGCAAAACTATGGCTACACCTTC.

This clonotype was counted between two and nine times. This sequence joins TRBV4-1 and TRBJ2-5; weak D call: TRBD2 (5 bases). V was cut by 4 bases and J by 2 bases, with 11 bases left in between. Germline V gives CDR1 MGHRA, CDR2 YSYEKL. This CDR3 is built from 14 residues. The CDR3 DNA follows: TGCGCCAGCAGCCCTGGACGGGAACAAGAGACCCAGTACTTC. Encoded protein: CASSPGREQETQYF.

This clonotype was observed at least ten times. The J gene is TRBJ1-5, the V gene TRBV2; D may be TRBD1 (6 bases). This CDR3 has 13 residues. Germline assignment: CDR1 SNHLY and CDR2 FYNNEI. Trimming removed 9 bases at V and 5 bases at J, with 14 bases between. CDR3: CASSGHPDQPQHF. In nucleotides, the CDR3 is TGTGCCAGTTCGGGACACCCCGATCAGCCCCAGCATTTT.

This clonotype has only one observation. V gene TRBV6-5 combines with J gene TRBJ1-4; the D gene is possibly TRBD1 (5 bases). The CDR3 loop spans 19 amino acids. The germline V gene has CDR1 MNHEY and CDR2 SVGAGI. Trimming took off 1 base at V and 0 bases at J, with 18 bases between the two ends. The CDR3 region is CASSYWGGAAASTNEKLFF. The CDR3 coding sequence is TGTGCCAGCAGTTACTGGGGAGGGGCCGCCGCCTCAACTAATGAAAAACTGTTTTTT.

Only a few counts were recorded for this clonotype. The chain joins TRBV20-1 to TRBJ2-1, with D uncertain. V was clipped by 0 bases and J by 4 bases, with 22 bases between them. From germline, CDR1 is DFQATT and CDR2 SNEGSKA (reference sequence). This CDR3 has 18 residues. CDR3 loop: CSARDLLGGSANYNEQFF. The CDR3 DNA sequence: TGCAGTGCTAGAGATCTGTTAGGCGGTTCCGCGAATTACAATGAGCAGTTCTTC.

The genes are TRBV6-5 and TRBJ2-5; TRBD2 aligns across 7 bases. The CDR3 is made up of 16 amino acids. Per germline, CDR1 MNHEY and CDR2 SVGAGI. Losses at the gene ends were 0 bases for V and 2 bases for J; bases not matched to a gene: 6. CDR3 amino acids: CASSYSRRGDQETQYF. CDR3 nucleotides: TGTGCCAGCAGTTACTCCCGACGGGGGGATCAAGAGACCCAGTACTTC.

Many counts were recorded for this clonotype. CDR3: CASSSDGTNSYEQYF. CDR3 bases: TGCGCCAGCAGCTCGGACGGGACCAACTCCTACGAGCAGTACTTC. This chain connects TRBV5-1 to TRBJ2-7; D may match TRBD1 or TRBD2 (5 bases each). CDR3 length equals 15 residues. The V gene's germline CDR1 is SGHRS and CDR2 YFSETQ. V was trimmed by 3 bases and J by 0 bases, leaving 13 bases between them.

The chain combines TRBV10-3 with TRBJ2-7, with TRBD2 matching over 14 bases. Germline V lookup: CDR1 ENHRY, CDR2 SYGVKD. Trimming took 3 bases from V and 1 from J; bases not matched to a gene: 8. The CDR3 is made up of 18 amino acids. CDR3 sequence: CAISEPGLAGVRSYEQYF. DNA of the CDR3: TGTGCCATCAGTGAACCGGGACTAGCGGGAGTAAGGTCCTACGAGCAGTACTTC.

The rearrangement uses TRBV10-3 and TRBJ1-4; D gene ambiguous. Trimming stripped 0 bases from V and 5 bases from J, with 4 bases between. Per the germline V gene, CDR1 is ENHRY and CDR2 is SYGVKD. The length of the CDR3 is 13 residues. CDR3 in DNA: TGTGCCATCAGTGAGTCTTCAAATGAAAAACTGTTTTTT. Amino acids: CAISESSNEKLFF.

This clonotype has more than one count but fewer than ten. The V gene is TRBV6-1, the J gene TRBJ1-6, with TRBD1 matching 7 bases. The CDR3 totals 17 residues. With V trimmed by 5 bases and J by 0 bases, 7 bases remained unmatched. Per germline, CDR1 MNHNS and CDR2 SASEGT. The CDR3: CASSTQGMSSYNSPLHF. In DNA form, the CDR3 reads TGTGCCAGCAGTACACAGGGGATGAGCTCCTATAATTCACCCCTCCACTTT.

In this sample, this clonotype turned up many times. V is TRBV3-1 and J is TRBJ2-1, with D perhaps TRBD2 (5 bases). Germline CDR1 is LGHDT and CDR2 is YNNKEL (reference sequence). The CDR3 has 13 residues. V gave up 7 bases and J gave up 6 bases, with 13 bases separating them. CDR3 loop: CASTNGKINEQFF. In nucleotides, the CDR3 is TGTGCCAGCACCAACGGGAAGATCAATGAGCAGTTCTTC.

In this sample, this clonotype turned up a few times. This sequence joins TRBV14 and TRBJ1-2; D may be TRBD1 (6 bases). Between the trimmed V and J ends, which lost 0 bases and 4 bases, there was a span of 12 bases. The CDR3 extends over 15 amino acids. The germline gives CDR1 SGHDN, CDR2 FVKESK. CDR3 nucleotide sequence: TGTGCCAGCAGCCAAGAACCGGACAGCTTCTATGGCTACACCTTC. Residues: CASSQEPDSFYGYTF.

The rearrangement links TRBV5-6 to TRBJ2-7; D is possibly TRBD1 (6 bases). Trimming shortened V by 4 bases and J by 3 bases, and 11 bases separated the two germline ends. This CDR3 contains 13 residues. Germline V CDR1 and CDR2: SGHDT, YYEEEE. The CDR3 bases are TGTGCCAGCAGCCGCGGACAGTACTACGAGCAGTACGTC. This encodes CASSRGQYYEQYV.

The rearrangement links TRBV6-4 to TRBJ2-2; D not resolved. The ends were cut back, 6 bases at V and 4 bases at J, with 9 bases in the middle. CDR3 length equals 13 residues. Germline V lookup: CDR1 MRHNA, CDR2 SNTAGT. The CDR3 loop reads CASSTESTGELFF. In DNA form, the CDR3 reads TGTGCCAGCAGCACAGAGAGCACCGGGGAGCTGTTTTTT.

This clonotype was seen only a few times. V usage is TRBV12-3 or TRBV12-4 and J usage is TRBJ2-1; 11 bases match TRBD2. The CDR3 is made up of 14 amino acids. V gave up 5 bases and J gave up 6 bases; unmatched junction bases: 3. As DNA, the CDR3 is TGTGCCAGCAGTACAGGGACTAGCGGCAATGAGCAGTTCTTC. Residues: CASSTGTSGNEQFF.

The chain recombines TRBV5-1 with TRBJ2-5; unclear D gene. The length of the CDR3 is 14 residues. Germline values: CDR1 SGHRS, CDR2 YFSETQ. Trimming removed 5 bases from V and 5 bases from J, with 16 bases in between. CDR3 DNA sequence: TGCGCCAGCAGTCCCTCTGAGGAGTGGGAGACCCAGTACTTC. It encodes CASSPSEEWETQYF.

The chain employs TRBV9 and TRBJ2-3; a weak D match, TRBD1 (7 bases). V lost 2 bases to trimming and J lost 1 base, with 14 bases between them. Germline values: CDR1 SGDLS, CDR2 YYNGEE. The CDR3 runs to 16 residues. The CDR3 loop is CASSVSGGPGTDTQYF. In DNA, the CDR3 is TGTGCCAGCAGCGTTTCAGGGGGGCCTGGCACAGATACGCAGTATTTT. Drawing the rest from reference TRBV9 and TRBJ2-3, the complete variable domain is DSGVTQTPKHLITATGQRVTLRCSPRSGDLSVYWYQQSLDQGLQFLIQYYNGEERAKGNILERFSAQQFPDLHSELNLSSLELGDSALYFCASSVSGGPGTDTQYFGPGTRLTVL.